This is a list of T cell receptor beta chains from one sample in a study of radiotherapy plus CTLA-4 blockade in lung cancer. This table comes from immunoSEQ multiplex PCR, and its TCRdb copy is limited to in-frame clones, with some not included. The sample lists some 73,000 clones, roughly 80% occurring once. The sequenced sample was peripheral blood, obtained from a patient treated with radiotherapy plus ipilimumab. All receptors come from a human donor with non-small cell lung cancer whose response to radiotherapy plus ipilimumab could not be evaluated. Both conserved end residues are part of each CDR3. A D gene is named only where the DNA matches it firmly. Clone size, where shown, is once, few, many, or a class for clones that have expanded.

clone size,V gene,J gene,D gene,CDR3 DNA,CDR3 protein
.,TRBV5-8,TRBJ2-5,.,TGTGCCAGCAGCTTAGGAGGGCAGGGAAAGACCCAGTACTTC,CASSLGGQGKTQYF
once,TRBV6-1,TRBJ1-6,.,TGTGCCAGCTCCCCTAACTCCTATAATTCACCCCTCCACTTT,CASSPNSYNSPLHF
few,TRBV5-4,TRBJ2-1,TRBD1,TGTGCCAGCGGGACAGGGATATCCTACAATGAGCAGTTCTTC,CASGTGISYNEQFF
.,TRBV7-9,TRBJ2-1,TRBD2,TGTGCCAGCAGAACTAGCGGGAAGGGGAATGAGCAGTTCTTC,CASRTSGKGNEQFF
.,TRBV5-8,TRBJ1-2,TRBD1,TGTGCCAGCAGCGTTGATACCGGGACAGGGTACTATGGCTACACCTTC,CASSVDTGTGYYGYTF
large,TRBV7-9,TRBJ2-7,.,TGTGCCAGCACCTCGACAGTCTCCTACGAGCAGTACTTC,CASTSTVSYEQYF
few,TRBV7-9,TRBJ1-1,.,TGTGCCAGCAGCTTTGGGTCAGGGTGGTTGGTTGATGGTGAAGCTTTCTTT,CASSFGSGWLVDGEAFF
.,TRBV5-6,TRBJ1-1,TRBD1,TGTGCCAGCAGCTTCTTTGGACAGGGGGCGGCTGAAGCTTTCTTT,CASSFFGQGAAEAFF
.,TRBV30,TRBJ1-6,.,TGTGCCTGGGGGTTGGGGCAGAATAATTCACCCCTCCACTTT,CAWGLGQNNSPLHF
.,TRBV7-2,TRBJ2-3,TRBD2,TGTGCCAGCAGCTTAGTGCGGGGGAGCACAGATACGCAGTATTTT,CASSLVRGSTDTQYF
once,TRBV11-3,TRBJ2-2,TRBD2,TGTGCCAGCAGCTTAAATACGTGGGAGGGCCTTGGGGAGCTGTTTTTT,CASSLNTWEGLGELFF
.,TRBV6-1,TRBJ2-6,.,TGTGCCAGCAGTGAAGGAGGCCAGGGTAGGTTAGCCTCTGGGGCCAACGTCCTGACTTTC,CASSEGGQGRLASGANVLTF
few,TRBV20-1,TRBJ1-2,.,TGCAGTGCCGAGTCCGAATATGGCTACACCTTC,CSAESEYGYTF
.,TRBV11-2,TRBJ2-3,.,TGTGCCAGCAGCTTAGGTCTGTATAGCACAGATACGCAGTATTTT,CASSLGLYSTDTQYF
.,TRBV2,TRBJ2-7,.,TGTGCCAGCAGTGGACCCTTTGGGGCGGACGAGCAGTACTTC,CASSGPFGADEQYF
.,TRBV4-2,TRBJ1-2,TRBD1,TGTGCCAGCAGCCAAGATGGGACAGGGATATATGGCTACACCTTC,CASSQDGTGIYGYTF
few,TRBV6-4,TRBJ2-7,TRBD2,TGTGCCAGACGAGCGGGGGGGCAGTTCGCCGAGCAGTACTTC,CARRAGGQFAEQYF
.,TRBV27,TRBJ2-2,.,TGTGCCAGCAGTTTATTCGTCGGCGGAGAGCACCGGGAGCTGTTTTTT,CASSLFVGGEHRELFF
.,TRBV30,TRBJ1-6,TRBD1,TGTGCCTGGAGAAAGGGGGCCCGGGGATCACCCCTCCACTTT,CAWRKGARGSPLHF
.,TRBV30,TRBJ2-3,.,TGTGCCTGGAGTGTACAGGCGGTTAGCACAGATACGCAGTATTTT,CAWSVQAVSTDTQYF
.,TRBV5-4,TRBJ1-2,TRBD1,TGTGCCAGCAGCTTCGGGTTGGGGGACAGGGTTGGTGGCTACACCTTC,CASSFGLGDRVGGYTF
.,TRBV6-1,TRBJ2-5,.,TGTGCCAGCAGTGGACGAAATTGGACAACCCAAGAGACCCAGTACTTC,CASSGRNWTTQETQYF
many,TRBV7-9,TRBJ1-4,.,TGTGCCAGCAAACCGGGCCAGGGGCGTGAAAAACTGTTTTTT,CASKPGQGREKLFF
.,TRBV4-3,TRBJ2-1,TRBD2,TGCGCCAGCAGCCAAGATCGGCTGCGGGGGGGCCCCGATGAGCAGTTCTTC,CASSQDRLRGGPDEQFF
.,TRBV7-9,TRBJ1-5,TRBD1,TGTGCCAGCAGCCGCCAGGGGGTCGGTCAGCCCCAGCATTTT,CASSRQGVGQPQHF
.,TRBV18,TRBJ2-2,TRBD2,TGTGCCAGCTCAACAAGCCGGGGGGGCCGTACCGGGGAGCTGTTTTTT,CASSTSRGGRTGELFF
.,TRBV7-9,TRBJ2-3,TRBD1,TGTGCCAGCAGCTTGGCCACCGGGACAGCCACAGATACGCAGTATTTT,CASSLATGTATDTQYF
.,TRBV5-1,TRBJ1-2,.,TGCGCCAGCAGCTTGGCCGGGCAGGGTGGGAACTATGGCTACACCTTC,CASSLAGQGGNYGYTF
.,TRBV5-1,TRBJ1-4,TRBD1,TGCGCCAGCAGCCCGACTCCGGGACAGAATGAAAAACTGTTTTTT,CASSPTPGQNEKLFF
.,TRBV11-3,TRBJ2-6,.,TGTGCCAGCAGCTTACAGTCCGGGACCAACGTCCTGACTTTC,CASSLQSGTNVLTF
.,TRBV7-3,TRBJ1-1,TRBD1,TGTGCCAGCAGCCCCGGACAGGGGGGCACTGAAGCTTTCTTT,CASSPGQGGTEAFF
once,TRBV2,TRBJ2-7,.,TGTGCCAGCAGTGAAGGGCCTGCCACTAGCTACGAGCAGTACTTC,CASSEGPATSYEQYF
.,TRBV14,TRBJ2-2,TRBD2,TGTGCCGACCGTAGCGGGGGGACGAACACCGGGGAGCTGTTTTTT,CADRSGGTNTGELFF
.,TRBV11-1,TRBJ2-2,TRBD1,TGTGCCAGCAGCTTTCGGGACAGGGACACCGGGGAGCTGTTTTTT,CASSFRDRDTGELFF
.,TRBV30,TRBJ1-1,.,TGTGCCTGGGGAAGAGGATTTGAAGCTTTCTTT,CAWGRGFEAFF
once,TRBV11-3,TRBJ2-2,TRBD2,TGTGCCAGCAGCCATACCGGCGGGAGCGGGAACGCCGGGGAGCTGTTTTTT,CASSHTGGSGNAGELFF
.,TRBV4-3,TRBJ1-1,TRBD1,TGCGCCAGCAGCCGGGACAGGGTGGTAGGAACTGAAGCTTTCTTT,CASSRDRVVGTEAFF
.,TRBV12-5,TRBJ2-4,TRBD2,TGTGCTAGTGGTTTGGTACTTGGGACTAGCGGGAGGGCCGGGTTTCTAAACATTCAGTACTTC,CASGLVLGTSGRAGFLNIQYF
.,TRBV4-2,TRBJ1-1,.,TGTGCCAGCAGCCAAAGCGCATCCCAAGGCACTGAAGCTTTCTTT,CASSQSASQGTEAFF
once,TRBV4-1,TRBJ2-1,.,TGCGCCAGCAGCCAAGATCAGAGGCGGCAATACAATGAGCAGTTCTTC,CASSQDQRRQYNEQFF
.,TRBV28,TRBJ2-7,.,TGTGCCAGCAGTTCAGGACAGCCCTCAAACGCGGGCTACGAGCAGTACTTC,CASSSGQPSNAGYEQYF